This T cell receptor (beta chain) was obtained from a study of T cell responses to AZD1222 COVID-19 vaccine. This clone was found once. Within the sample, other DNA sequences also encode this same CDR3. Sequencing was performed with immunoSEQ multiplex PCR; in TCRdb, only in-frame clones are kept and a portion is missing. The sample lists some 130,000 clones, about 93% seen once, with approximately 7% in the top ten. The germline gives CDR1 LGHDT, CDR2 YNNKEL (reference sequence). CDR3 size: 11 residues. The ends were cut back, 1 base at V and 5 bases at J, with 2 bases in the middle. The receptor's source is an adult who received the AZD1222 COVID-19 vaccine. The gene calls are TRBV3-1 (or the pseudogene TRBV3-2) and TRBJ2-5; D ambiguous. Sequences were derived from peripheral blood, sampled 28 days after the second AZD1222 dose. CDR3 nucleotide sequence: TGTGCCAGCAGCCAAGGGGAGACCCAGTACTTC. Amino acid sequence: CASSQGETQYF.